This TCR beta chain emerged from a study of blood T cell repertoires in COVID-19. This clone occurred a few times. Each recovered donor of Cohort 3 presented with two negative PCRs, clearance, or symptom resolution. Profiling relied on immunoSEQ multiplex PCR, and the TCRdb table lists in-frame clones only, not all of them. Of under 300,000 clones in the sample, 70% to 90% were seen once. Germline-derived CDR1 and CDR2 are MNHEY and SVGAGI. This CDR3 has 14 residues. V was clipped by 0 bases and J by 7 bases; unmatched bases: 3. Sequencing used PBMCs or T cells enriched from blood (not recorded which). The chain links TRBV6-5 to TRBJ2-1; 7 bases map to TRBD2. The TCR was taken from a man between 18 and 29 years old who had recovered from COVID-19. DNA of the CDR3: TGTGCCAGCAGTTACTCTTGGACTAGGAATGAGCAGTTCTTC. Translated: CASSYSWTRNEQFF.